This T cell receptor beta chain stems from a study of regulatory dendritic cells for organ transplantation. Repertoires were generated with immunoSEQ multiplex PCR, while TCRdb's copy carries only in-frame clones and drops some. Among about 38,000 clones listed, 75% to 95% were seen once. CDR3 length equals 14 residues. Germline V gene lookup returns CDR1 MNHEY and CDR2 SMNVEV (reference sequence). V shed 0 bases and J 7 bases; nucleotides not matched to a gene: 5. Overall study results and limits: Alloreactive memory CD8+ T cell pools varied considerably between individuals.

A remark on this clone: What it binds is unknown.

This clonotype was sampled from a human donor in good health. The chain carries TRBV27 and TRBJ1-2; 7 positions match TRBD1. The sequenced material came from naive CD8+ T cells from blood. Sample subset: CD45RA+ naive T cells. CDR3 nucleotide sequence: TGTGCCAGCAGTTTATCAGGGGGCGCTCCTGGCTACACCTTC. It specifies CASSLSGGAPGYTF.